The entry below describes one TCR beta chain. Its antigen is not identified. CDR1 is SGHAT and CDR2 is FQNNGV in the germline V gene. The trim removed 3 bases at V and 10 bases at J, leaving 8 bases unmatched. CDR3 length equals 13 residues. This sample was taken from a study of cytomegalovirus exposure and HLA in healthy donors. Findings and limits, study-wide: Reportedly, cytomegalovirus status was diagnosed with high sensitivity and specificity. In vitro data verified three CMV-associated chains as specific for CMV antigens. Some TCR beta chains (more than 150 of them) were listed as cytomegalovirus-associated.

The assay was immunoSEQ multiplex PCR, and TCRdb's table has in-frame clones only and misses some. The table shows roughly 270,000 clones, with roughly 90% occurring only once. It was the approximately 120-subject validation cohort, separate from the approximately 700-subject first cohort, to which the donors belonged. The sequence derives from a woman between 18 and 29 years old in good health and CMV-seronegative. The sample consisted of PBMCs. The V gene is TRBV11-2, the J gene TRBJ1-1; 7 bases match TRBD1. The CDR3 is CASSLGQPSVAFF. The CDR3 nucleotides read TGTGCCAGCAGCTTGGGACAGCCGTCAGTAGCTTTCTTT.